This T cell receptor (beta chain) was recovered during a study of cytomegalovirus exposure and HLA in healthy donors. Study summary: A preliminary data release comprised 91 million or so unique TCRs obtained from HLA-typed donors.

With regard to this clone: Its target is not known.

This PCR relied on a set of 60 Vbeta primers and 13 Jbeta primers. The method was immunoSEQ multiplex PCR; TCRdb's version includes in-frame clones alone and lacks a portion of them. The data contain just over 60,000 clones, about 90% of them seen just once; the ten biggest clones take up approximately 1.3%. Study results and limitations: The investigators catalogued 160 or so TCR beta chains as cytomegalovirus-associated. TCR beta chains associated with HLA were, in a later analysis, more clonally expanded than equally common others.

Losses at the gene ends were 4 bases for V and 1 base for J; bases not matched to a gene: 5. This CDR3 has 15 residues. Germline values: CDR1 MGHDK, CDR2 SYGVNS. This clonotype originated in a young man in good health and CMV-seronegative. The source material was PBMCs. V and J are TRBV25-1 and TRBJ2-7; 9 bases align to TRBD1. CDR3 sequence: CASSGTGERSYEQYF. CDR3 nucleotide sequence: TGTGCCAGCAGTGGGACAGGGGAACGGTCCTACGAGCAGTACTTC.